This TCR beta chain was profiled in a study of T cell changes during pregnancy in multiple sclerosis. Generated by immunoSEQ multiplex PCR, the TCRdb table keeps only in-frame clones and is missing some. The table lists 80,000 to 100,000 clones, over 75% of them singletons. This TCR came from a female donor in good health, enrolled as a control in a pregnancy study. The sequencing here drew on peripheral blood, taken in the second trimester of pregnancy.

For the CDR3, the DNA is TGCGCCAGCAGCTGGGGGACAGGGGGACTCAAAAACATTCAGTACTTC. This gives the protein CASSWGTGGLKNIQYF. V is TRBV5-1 and J is TRBJ2-4; 11 bases are a match to TRBD1. This CDR3 has 16 amino acids. The germline CDR1 and CDR2 sequences are SGHRS and YFSETQ. Unmatched junction bases numbered 5, after V lost 3 bases and J lost 3 bases.